The next 20 T cell receptor beta chains were all read from a single sample in a study of blood T cell repertoires in COVID-19. The repertoire was sequenced with immunoSEQ multiplex PCR; TCRdb's copy has only in-frame clones and lacks some. In the table there are about 82,000 clones, under 90% of which are singletons. Sequencing was performed on peripheral blood. These receptors were taken from a woman in her forties with active or convalescent COVID-19.

The chain couples TRBV2 to TRBJ2-2, with TRBD2 identical over 9 bases. Germline lookup yields CDR1 SNHLY and CDR2 FYNNEI. The CDR3 sequence is 16 residues long. V dropped 2 bases and J dropped 1; count of bases not matched to a gene: 2. CDR3 in DNA: TGTGCCAGCAGTGAACTGCGGGGGGGGAACACCGGGGAGCTGTTTTTT. Its protein product is CASSELRGGNTGELFF.

Only a few counts were recorded for this clone. Additional DNA sequences in this sample encode the identical CDR3. The chain combines TRBV12-3 or TRBV12-4 with TRBJ1-2; TRBD1 might be the D (6 bases). V was pared by 5 bases and J by 3 bases, with 7 bases between. This CDR3 region has 12 residues. The CDR3: CASSPGDYGYTF. Written as DNA, the CDR3 is TGTGCCAGCAGTCCAGGGGACTATGGCTACACCTTC.

The sample holds many counts of this clone. The rearrangement links TRBV6-2 or TRBV6-3 to TRBJ1-5; D may be TRBD1 (6 bases). The CDR3 spans 16 residues. V was shortened by 5 bases and J by 2 bases, with 16 bases between the two germline ends. CDR1 and CDR2 from the germline V gene are MNHEY and SVGEGT. This CDR3 reads CASSLQGAGGNQPQHF. In DNA form, the CDR3 reads TGTGCCAGCAGTCTACAGGGAGCCGGGGGCAATCAGCCCCAGCATTTT.

The rearrangement uses TRBV3-1 (or the pseudogene TRBV3-2) and TRBJ2-5, with D possibly TRBD2 on 5 matching bases. V was clipped by 1 base and J by 7 bases, with 10 bases between them. The CDR3 has 13 residues. From germline, CDR1 is LGHDT and CDR2 YNNKEL (reference sequence). The CDR3 spells CASSQAAAGTQYF. The CDR3 coding sequence is TGTGCCAGCAGCCAAGCAGCGGCGGGGACCCAGTACTTC.

The chain recombines TRBV10-3 with TRBJ1-5; weak D call: TRBD1 (5 bases). Trimming stripped 3 bases from V and 7 bases from J, with 16 bases between. Looked up from germline, CDR1 is ENHRY and CDR2 is SYGVKD. This CDR3 is built from 15 residues. The CDR3 DNA sequence: TGTGCCATCAGTGACACGGAGTTAAGGGGACAGCCCCAGCATTTT. Encoded protein: CAISDTELRGQPQHF.

The rearrangement links TRBV19 to TRBJ2-7; D remains ambiguous. V lost 4 bases to trimming and J lost 2 bases, with 12 bases between them. CDR1 LNHDA and CDR2 SQIVND come from the germline V gene (reference sequence). The length of the CDR3 is 14 residues. Written as DNA, the CDR3 is TGTGCCAGTAGTAGACTCGCGAACACCTACGAGCAGTACTTC. Its translation: CASSRLANTYEQYF.

This clone is termed large. The genes are TRBV9 and TRBJ1-2; TRBD1 matches 10 bases. Germline CDR1 SGDLS, CDR2 YYNGEE. Trimming at V came to 4 bases and at J to 7 bases, leaving 7 bases not matched to a gene. The CDR3 sequence is 14 residues long. The CDR3 region has the DNA TGTGCCAGCAGCACGACAGGGGGCGCGGCTGGCTACACCTTC. This gives the protein CASSTTGGAAGYTF.

This chain joins TRBV7-2 and TRBJ1-3; TRBD1 aligns across 9 bases. CDR1 SGHTA and CDR2 FQGNSA come from the germline V gene. V trimming: 5 bases; J trimming: 2 bases; junction bases outside the gene matches: 10. There are 17 residues in the CDR3. CDR3 in amino acids: CASSTYENRGPGNTIYF. For the CDR3, the DNA is TGTGCCAGCAGCACATACGAGAACAGGGGGCCTGGAAACACCATATATTTT.

The chain employs TRBV3-1 (or the pseudogene TRBV3-2) and TRBJ1-2, with D tentatively TRBD1 (6 bases). This CDR3 has 15 residues. Per the germline V gene, CDR1 is LGHDT and CDR2 is YNNKEL (reference sequence). V shed 0 bases and J shed 2 bases, with 10 bases lying between them. Written as DNA, the CDR3 is TGTGCCAGCAGCCAAGAAAGAACAGGGAACTATGGCTACACCTTC. Translating gives CASSQERTGNYGYTF.

This sequence joins TRBV25-1 and TRBJ1-1, with D uncertain. Deletions cut 3 bases from V and 0 bases from J, with 8 bases between. Germline CDR1 reads MGHDK; CDR2 reads SYGVNS. The CDR3 covers 14 residues. This CDR3 reads CASSDSLLNTEAFF. CDR3 DNA: TGTGCCAGCAGTGACTCCCTGTTGAACACTGAAGCTTTCTTT.

In this sample, this clone turned up a few times. V usage is TRBV4-3 and J usage is TRBJ2-1; 7 bases line up with TRBD1. This CDR3 has 15 amino acids. Losses at the gene ends were 5 bases for V and 3 bases for J; bases not matched to a gene: 7. CDR1 LGHNA and CDR2 YSLEER come from the germline V gene. The chain's CDR3 is CASSKYSGGYNEQFF. The CDR3, as DNA: TGCGCCAGCAGCAAGTACTCAGGGGGCTACAATGAGCAGTTCTTC.

The chain joins TRBV11-3 to TRBJ1-6; 9 bases map to TRBD1. CDR3 length: 15 residues. With 5 bases clipped from V and 7 bases from J, the junction kept 6 bases outside the gene matches. Germline V CDR1 and CDR2: SGHNT, YENEEA. The CDR3 sequence: CASSVDRGKNSPLHF. The DNA for the CDR3 is TGTGCCAGCAGCGTCGACAGGGGGAAAAATTCACCCCTCCACTTT.

The chain joins TRBV24-1 to TRBJ2-1, with 8 bases identical to TRBD2. CDR1 is KGHDR, CDR2 SFDVKD, per germline. The V gene end was trimmed by 12 bases and the J gene end by 4 bases; junction bases not matched to a gene: 4. CDR3 size: 12 residues. CDR3 in DNA: TGTGCCGCCGGGGGGGGGTACAATGAGCAGTTCTTC. It specifies CAAGGGYNEQFF.

This chain links TRBV28 with TRBJ1-2; the D is unclear. The V end was cut by 7 bases, the J end by 4 bases, with 10 bases between. Per germline, CDR1 MDHEN and CDR2 SYDVKM. The CDR3 contains 12 residues. In DNA, the CDR3 is TGTGCCAGCACCCATGAGATCTATGGCTACACCTTC. This codes for CASTHEIYGYTF.

The V and J genes are TRBV5-4 and TRBJ1-1, with TRBD1 matching over 10 bases. Germline CDR1 and CDR2: SGHNT and YYREEE (reference sequence). With 0 bases clipped from V and 9 bases from J, the junction kept 20 bases outside the gene matches. CDR3 length: 19 residues. DNA of the CDR3: TGTGCCAGCAGCTTGGCCCCTTCGGGACAGGGGAACGTGGATCACCAAGCTTTCTTT. This encodes CASSLAPSGQGNVDHQAFF.

The chain links TRBV12-5 to TRBJ2-1, with D perhaps matching TRBD2 (6 bases). The CDR3 runs to 15 residues. The germline V and J ends were trimmed by 1 base and 8 bases, with 15 bases remaining between them. The germline V gene has CDR1 LGHNT and CDR2 FRNRAP. The DNA for the CDR3 is TGTGCTAGTGGTTTGGGGTTACGGGAGTTTCATGAGCAGTTCTTC. It translates to CASGLGLREFHEQFF.

This clone has a handful of counts. V and J are TRBV10-2 and TRBJ2-2, with D tentatively TRBD2 (6 bases). Germline V gene data show CDR1 as WSHSY and CDR2 as SAAADI. The CDR3 runs 13 residues. Trimming took off 10 bases at V and 4 bases at J, with 13 bases between the two ends. CDR3 amino acids: CATAGLGTGELFF. CDR3 nucleotide sequence: TGCGCCACTGCGGGGTTGGGCACCGGGGAGCTGTTTTTT.

The chain is built from TRBV4-1 and TRBJ2-5; 9 positions match TRBD2. With V trimmed by 1 base and J by 0 bases, 9 bases remained unmatched. CDR1 and CDR2 from the germline V gene are MGHRA and YSYEKL. The CDR3 extends over 18 amino acids. CDR3 sequence reads: CASSQVDSGGWYQETQYF. Here the CDR3 DNA reads TGCGCCAGCAGCCAAGTTGATAGCGGGGGTTGGTACCAAGAGACCCAGTACTTC.

The chain is built from TRBV28 and TRBJ1-4, with 7 bases that match TRBD1. The length of the CDR3 is 14 residues. Germline CDR1 MDHEN, CDR2 SYDVKM. V dropped 10 bases and J dropped 5; count of bases not matched to a gene: 10. The CDR3 sequence: CATGTEVGNEKLFF. CDR3 bases: TGTGCCACCGGGACAGAGGTCGGAAATGAAAAACTGTTTTTT.

The V gene is TRBV18, the J gene TRBJ1-2; 7 nucleotides match TRBD1. V lost 2 bases, J lost 4 bases, and 7 bases stayed unmatched. The germline CDR1 and CDR2 sequences are KGHSH and LQKENI. The CDR3 sequence is 15 residues long. The CDR3 bases are TGTGCCAGCTCACCAATTCGACAGGGTCTCTATGGCTACACCTTC. It encodes CASSPIRQGLYGYTF.